These 20 T cell receptor beta chains originate from one sample sequenced in a study of T cell repertoires in cytomegalovirus infection. These receptors have no identified antigens. Via MiXCR, TCRdb re-called the reads, giving one row per CDR3 protein. This table holds 700,000 to 950,000 distinct CDR3 sequences, 30% to 35% found once. The sequencing here drew on cultured CD8+ T cells from PBMCs, taken from culture after CMV antigen stimulation. These receptors all come from a human donor in good health (CMV status not recorded). Some clones in this sample may be carry-over from other donors' samples.

This clonotype turned up a few times. The J gene is TRBJ2-3, the V gene TRBV12-3 or TRBV12-4; D unclear. The CDR3 spans 16 residues. With 3 bases removed from V and 4 bases from J, the gap between germline ends came to 17 bases. In DNA, the CDR3 is TGTGCCAGCAGTTTCGCCAAGGTTCTGGACGCAGATACGCAGTATTTT. Encoded protein: CASSFAKVLDADTQYF.

This clonotype was counted between two and nine times. J is TRBJ1-2 and V is TRBV5-1, with TRBD1 identical over 7 bases. V shed 4 bases, J shed 7 bases, and the junction held 16 bases outside the gene matches. The CDR3 length is 16 residues. Germline V gene data show CDR1 as SGHRS and CDR2 as YFSETQ. DNA for the CDR3: TGCGCCAGCAGCCCTCCAGAGGGGGCGAAGGCGAGTGGCTACACCTTC. Its translation: CASSPPEGAKASGYTF.

The genes are TRBV10-3 and TRBJ2-3; 12 bases line up with TRBD2. Germline V gene data show CDR1 as ENHRY and CDR2 as SYGVKD. The junction had 4 bases not matched to a gene; V was cut back by 1 base and J by 5 bases. This CDR3 has 16 amino acids. CDR3 in DNA: TGTGCCATCAGTGAGTGGCTAGCGGGGGGGGAAGATACGCAGTATTTT. It is translated as CAISEWLAGGEDTQYF.

This chain uses TRBV7-4 with TRBJ1-2, with D possibly being TRBD1 (5 bases). Trimming pared 5 bases from V and 2 bases from J, leaving 12 bases between. Germline V CDR1 and CDR2: SGHVT, SQSDAQ. The CDR3 consists of 14 residues. The CDR3 sequence is CASSARQTNYGYTF. CDR3 nucleotide sequence: TGTGCCAGCAGCGCACGACAGACAAACTATGGCTACACCTTC.

The rearrangement uses TRBV27 and TRBJ2-7; D perhaps matches TRBD2 (7 bases). CDR1 and CDR2 from the germline V gene are MNHEY and SMNVEV (reference sequence). The CDR3 totals 14 residues. Trimming stripped 2 bases from V and 6 bases from J, with 14 bases between. In nucleotides, the CDR3 is TGTGCCAGCAGTTTACTGGGGGGGGCCGGCGAGCAGTACGTC. Residues: CASSLLGGAGEQYV.

Many counts were recorded for this clonotype. This chain uses TRBV12-3 or TRBV12-4 with TRBJ1-2, with D perhaps matching TRBD1 (5 bases). Trimming left V 4 bases short and J 2 bases short, with 11 bases between. The CDR3 covers 14 residues. In nucleotides, the CDR3 is TGTGCCAGCAGTTATGGGACTGCAAACTATGGCTACACCTTC. Encoded protein: CASSYGTANYGYTF.

The rearrangement joins TRBV4-1 to TRBJ2-2, with D uncertain. The CDR3 sequence is 14 residues long. V shed 1 base and J shed 6 bases, with 9 bases lying between them. Germline lookup yields CDR1 MGHRA and CDR2 YSYEKL. CDR3 sequence (DNA): TGCGCCAGCAGCCAAGCAGAGGTCGCCGGGGAGCTGTTTTTT. This translates into CASSQAEVAGELFF.

This clonotype occurred a few times. The chain employs TRBV12-3 or TRBV12-4 and TRBJ2-1; D tentatively fits TRBD1 or TRBD2 (5 bases each). Deletions cut 6 bases from V and 8 bases from J, with 14 bases between. The CDR3 covers 13 residues. CDR3 region: CASRGPRGYEQFF. The CDR3 region has the DNA TGTGCCAGCAGGGGGCCTCGAGGGTATGAGCAGTTCTTC.

The table lists this clonotype with many counts. The V gene is TRBV7-8, the J gene TRBJ2-3; D ambiguous. There are 13 residues in the CDR3. Germline V gives CDR1 SGHVS, CDR2 FQNEAQ. V gave up 5 bases and J gave up 0 bases, with 6 bases separating them. CDR3 bases: TGTGCCAGCAGCCCCGCGAGCACAGATACGCAGTATTTT. It is translated as CASSPASTDTQYF.

This clonotype was observed a few times. The J gene is TRBJ1-2, the V gene TRBV12-3 or TRBV12-4; TRBD1 might be the D (5 bases). The ends were cut back, 6 bases at V and 6 bases at J, with 14 bases in the middle. The CDR3 is made up of 13 amino acids. The CDR3 DNA reads TGTGCCAGCAGCCTTGGGGCAGTCAATGGCTACACCTTC. This gives the protein CASSLGAVNGYTF.

This clonotype was counted at least ten times. The CDR3, as DNA: TGTGCCAGCAGTTTGGGACAGAGCGCTGAAGCTTTCTTT. As protein: CASSLGQSAEAFF. The rearrangement links TRBV12-3 or TRBV12-4 to TRBJ1-1; TRBD1 agrees at 7 bases. V lost 3 bases and J lost 6; bases outside the gene matches: 4. The CDR3 has 13 residues.

The rearrangement uses TRBV7-9 and TRBJ2-7; perhaps TRBD1 as D (6 bases). The CDR3 extends over 14 amino acids. CDR1 is SEHNR, CDR2 FQNEAQ, per germline (reference sequence). V was cut by 5 bases and J by 2 bases, with 13 bases left in between. The CDR3 region is CASSARDKPYEQYF. Here the CDR3 DNA reads TGTGCCAGCAGCGCACGGGACAAACCCTACGAGCAGTACTTC.

This clonotype was found many times. This chain connects TRBV7-8 to TRBJ1-4; D call uncertain. The V gene's germline CDR1 is SGHVS and CDR2 FQNEAQ. CDR3 length: 17 residues. Trimming shortened V by 4 bases and J by 1 base, and 16 bases separated the two germline ends. Here the CDR3 DNA reads TGTGCCAGCAGCTATGACCCCCGAGATCGAACTAATGAAAAACTGTTTTTT. It is translated as CASSYDPRDRTNEKLFF.

This clonotype was observed a few times. This chain links TRBV5-1 with TRBJ1-2; 7 bases agree with TRBD1. The CDR3 runs 17 residues. V trimming: 0 bases; J trimming: 5 bases; junction bases outside the gene matches: 13. The V gene's germline CDR1 is SGHRS and CDR2 YFSETQ. Here the CDR3 reads CASSLDSGGSRWYGYTF. CDR3 DNA sequence: TGCGCCAGCAGCTTGGATTCAGGGGGGTCAAGGTGGTATGGCTACACCTTC.

The chain couples TRBV4-3 to TRBJ2-1; D is tentatively TRBD1 or TRBD2 (5 bases each). The CDR3 spans 17 residues. From germline, CDR1 is LGHNA and CDR2 YSLEER. The V end lost 0 bases, the J end lost 3 bases, and 15 bases lay between the germline ends. CDR3 sequence: CASSQESEGIIYNEQFF. The CDR3 coding sequence is TGCGCCAGCAGCCAAGAATCAGAGGGGATCATCTACAATGAGCAGTTCTTC.

CDR3 DNA sequence: TGCGCCACCGCTCATGGGACAGGGGGGCCCCTCCACTTT. Translating it yields CATAHGTGGPLHF. The J gene is TRBJ1-6, the V gene TRBV10-2; TRBD1 matches 11 bases. Germline V gene lookup returns CDR1 WSHSY and CDR2 SAAADI. The length of the CDR3 is 13 residues. V lost 10 bases and J lost 13; bases outside the gene matches: 9.

V gene TRBV9 combines with J gene TRBJ2-3; D uncertain. The CDR3 contains 13 residues. Germline assignment: CDR1 SGDLS and CDR2 YYNGEE. V lost 0 bases and J 3 bases, leaving 5 bases between the germline ends. CDR3 sequence (DNA): TGTGCCAGCAGCGTAGCTACGACAGATACGCAGTATTTT. Its translation: CASSVATTDTQYF.

This clonotype was counted a few times. The V gene is TRBV6-5, the J gene TRBJ1-1; TRBD1 agrees at 12 bases. The length of the CDR3 is 15 residues. The V and J ends lost 4 bases and 6 bases, in that order; junction bases with no gene match: 6. In germline, CDR1 is MNHEY, CDR2 SVGAGI. CDR3 region: CASSSGQGAIPEAFF. In nucleotides, the CDR3 is TGTGCCAGCAGTTCGGGACAGGGGGCGATTCCTGAAGCTTTCTTT.

Ten or more counts support this clonotype. This chain uses TRBV7-6 with TRBJ1-2; D uncertain. Germline V lookup: CDR1 SGHVS, CDR2 FNYEAQ. This CDR3 has 14 amino acids. The V end lost 1 base, the J end lost 4 bases, and 10 bases lay between the germline ends. CDR3 sequence: CASSLGTGIYGYTF. DNA for the CDR3: TGTGCCAGCAGCTTAGGTACGGGGATCTATGGCTACACCTTC.

This rearrangement joins TRBV27 to TRBJ2-5; 10 bases align to TRBD2. This CDR3 contains 14 residues. The V gene's germline CDR1 is MNHEY and CDR2 SMNVEV (reference sequence). Trimming removed 5 bases from V and 3 bases from J; junction bases left unmatched: 3. CDR3 in amino acids: CASSVLAGEETQYF. The CDR3 coding sequence is TGTGCCAGCAGTGTCCTAGCGGGGGAAGAGACCCAGTACTTC.